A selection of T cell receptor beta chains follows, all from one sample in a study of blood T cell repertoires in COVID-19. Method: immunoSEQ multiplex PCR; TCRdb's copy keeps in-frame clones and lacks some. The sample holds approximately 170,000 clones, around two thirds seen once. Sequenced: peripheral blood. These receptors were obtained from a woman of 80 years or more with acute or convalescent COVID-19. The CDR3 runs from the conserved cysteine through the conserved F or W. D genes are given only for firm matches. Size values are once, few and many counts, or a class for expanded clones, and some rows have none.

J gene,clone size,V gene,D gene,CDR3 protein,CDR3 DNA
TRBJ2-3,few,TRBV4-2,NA,CASSPRTSSRWDTQYF,TGTGCCAGCAGCCCCAGAACGTCCTCCCGATGGGATACGCAGTATTTT
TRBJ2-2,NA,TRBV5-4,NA,CASSLDFTMNTGELFF,TGTGCCAGCAGCTTGGATTTCACAATGAACACCGGGGAGCTGTTTTTT
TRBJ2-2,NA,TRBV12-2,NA,CASRHKPGLAGTGELFF,TGTGCAAGTCGCCACAAACCGGGACTAGCGGGAACCGGGGAGCTGTTTTTT
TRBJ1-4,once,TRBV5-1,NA,CASSLDRDEKLFF,TGCGCCAGCAGCTTGGACAGGGATGAAAAACTGTTTTTT
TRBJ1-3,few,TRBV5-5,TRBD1,CASSLGGDSLDSGNTIYF,TGTGCCAGCAGCTTGGGAGGGGACAGTTTGGACTCTGGAAACACCATATATTTT
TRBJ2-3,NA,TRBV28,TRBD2,CASSFVLAGADTQYF,TGTGCCAGCAGTTTCGTTCTAGCGGGAGCAGATACGCAGTATTTT
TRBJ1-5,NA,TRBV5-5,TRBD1,CASGPRDRGPQPQHF,TGTGCCAGCGGACCTCGGGACAGGGGGCCTCAGCCCCAGCATTTT
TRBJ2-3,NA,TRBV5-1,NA,CASSLMRDTQYF,TGCGCCAGCAGCTTGATGCGAGATACGCAGTATTTT
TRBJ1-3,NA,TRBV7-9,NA,CASRPGVSGNTIYF,TGTGCCAGTCGTCCGGGGGTCTCTGGAAACACCATATATTTT
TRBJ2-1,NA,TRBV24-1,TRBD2,CATSGRDLAGGYNEQFF,TGTGCCACCAGTGGGCGGGATCTAGCGGGAGGGTACAATGAGCAGTTCTTC
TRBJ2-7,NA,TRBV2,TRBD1,CASRMGQDFYEQYF,TGTGCCAGCAGGATGGGACAGGACTTCTACGAGCAGTACTTC
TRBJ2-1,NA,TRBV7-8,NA,CATGLLVWEQFF,TGTGCCACCGGGCTACTAGTGTGGGAGCAGTTCTTC
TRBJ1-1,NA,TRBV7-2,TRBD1,CASSVQGSTEAFF,TGTGCCAGCAGCGTACAGGGGAGCACTGAAGCTTTCTTT
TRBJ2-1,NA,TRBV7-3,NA,CASSAPGSHNEQFF,TGTGCCAGCAGCGCTCCGGGATCACACAATGAGCAGTTCTTC
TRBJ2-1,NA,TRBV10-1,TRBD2,CARPSSGSYNEQFF,TGCGCCAGGCCCTCTAGCGGGAGCTACAATGAGCAGTTCTTC
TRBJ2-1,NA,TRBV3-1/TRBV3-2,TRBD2,CASSQASGRANEQFF,TGTGCCAGCAGCCAAGCCAGCGGGAGGGCTAATGAGCAGTTCTTC
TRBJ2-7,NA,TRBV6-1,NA,CASSELGATPYEQYF,TGTGCCAGCAGTGAACTCGGAGCAACCCCGTACGAGCAGTACTTC
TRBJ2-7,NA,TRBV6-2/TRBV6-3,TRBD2,CASSYRLAIPYYEQYF,TGTGCCAGCAGTTATCGACTAGCTATCCCCTACTACGAGCAGTACTTC
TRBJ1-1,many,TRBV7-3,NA,CASSSTGRTEAFF,TGTGCCAGCAGCTCCACAGGGAGAACTGAAGCTTTCTTT
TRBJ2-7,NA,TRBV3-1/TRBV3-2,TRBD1,CASSPWTGRGYEQYF,TGTGCCAGCAGCCCGTGGACAGGGCGAGGCTACGAGCAGTACTTC
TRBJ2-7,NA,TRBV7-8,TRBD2,CASSLRDYPYEQYF,TGTGCCAGCAGCCTACGGGACTACCCCTACGAGCAGTACTTC
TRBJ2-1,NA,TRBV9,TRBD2,CASSVGSGIYNEQFF,TGTGCCAGCAGCGTAGGTAGCGGGATTTACAATGAGCAGTTCTTC